The clone carrying this T cell receptor (beta chain) was seen only once. This entry is derived from a study of blood T cell repertoires in COVID-19. Study-level information: Sites in the United States, Italy and Spain provided acute and convalescent COVID-19 samples.

Seattle researchers signed up patients amid active infection and tracked them longitudinally. The CDR3 covers 15 residues. Germline V gives CDR1 SGDLS, CDR2 YYNGEE. Deletions cut 3 bases from V and 0 bases from J, with 10 bases between. Libraries were prepared by immunoSEQ multiplex PCR; TCRdb keeps only in-frame clonotypes and omits some of them. The sample has 180,000 or so clones, around 84% seen once. The sample was peripheral blood. The sequence came from a woman aged 70 to 79 with COVID-19, enrolled during active disease. The chain has TRBV9 and TRBJ1-5, with D perhaps matching TRBD1 (6 bases). CDR3 amino acids: CASSEQGNSNQPQHF. In nucleotides, the CDR3 is TGTGCCAGCAGCGAACAGGGTAATAGCAATCAGCCCCAGCATTTT.